Sequencing of this T cell receptor beta chain was carried out in a study of blood T cells in healthy people across ages. A second PCR, run for about 7 to 11 cycles, used a sample-barcoded 5' primer plus a J-beta primer mix. TCRdb reanalysed the 5' RACE reads using MiXCR and keeps one entry per CDR3 protein. The sample lists about 1.1 million distinct CDR3 sequences, around two fifths seen once, with under 15% in the top ten. This clonotype was detected only a few times. Sequencing input: blood. The TCR sequence derives from a young man in good health.

The CDR3 DNA reads as TGTGCCAGCAGGGGGCCCCAGGTGGTAGATACGCAGTATTTT. Amino acid sequence: CASRGPQVVDTQYF. The chain links TRBV27 to TRBJ2-3; D perhaps matches TRBD1 (5 bases). Germline CDR1 is MNHEY and CDR2 is SMNVEV (reference sequence). Trimming stripped 6 bases from V and 5 bases from J, with 15 bases between. The CDR3 is 14 amino acids.